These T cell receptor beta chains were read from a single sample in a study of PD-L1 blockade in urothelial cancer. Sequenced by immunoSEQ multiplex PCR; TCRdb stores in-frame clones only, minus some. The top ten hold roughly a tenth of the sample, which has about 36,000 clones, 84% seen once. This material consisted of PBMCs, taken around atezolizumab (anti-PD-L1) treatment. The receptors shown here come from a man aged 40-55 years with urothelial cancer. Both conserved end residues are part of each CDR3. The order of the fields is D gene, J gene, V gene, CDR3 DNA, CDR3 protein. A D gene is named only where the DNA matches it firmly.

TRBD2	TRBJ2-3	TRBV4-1	TGCGCCAGCAGCCAAGATGGGGGGAGGGTGAGTGATACGCAGTATTTT	CASSQDGGRVSDTQYF
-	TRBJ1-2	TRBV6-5	TGTGCCAGCAACGAGAGACAGAGTAACTATGGCTACACCTTC	CASNERQSNYGYTF
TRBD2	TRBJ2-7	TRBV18	TGTGCCAGCTCACCAAGACTAGCGGACTCTGAGGCAGAGCAGTACTTC	CASSPRLADSEAEQYF
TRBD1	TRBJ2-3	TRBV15	TGTGCCACCAGCCCGACCGTGGGACAGGGAAGGGGAAGGATGACAGATACGCAGTATTTT	CATSPTVGQGRGRMTDTQYF
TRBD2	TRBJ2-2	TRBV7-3	TGTGCCAGCAGTATCCTCGCTTTAGGGGAGGGCGGGGAGCTGTTTTTT	CASSILALGEGGELFF
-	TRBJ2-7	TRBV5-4	TGTGCCAGCAGCCAGGGGACGGACTCCTACGAGCAGTACTTC	CASSQGTDSYEQYF
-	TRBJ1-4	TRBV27	TGTGCCAGCAGTTCCCTAAGACTAACTAATGAAAAACTGTTTTTT	CASSSLRLTNEKLFF
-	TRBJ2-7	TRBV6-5	TGTGCCAGCAGTTACAGGCGGGGGCGACGCCACGAGCAGTACTTC	CASSYRRGRRHEQYF
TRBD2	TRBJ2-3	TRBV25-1	TGTGCCAGCAGTGAGGGGGGGTTAGATACGCAGTATTTT	CASSEGGLDTQYF
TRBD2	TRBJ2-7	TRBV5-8	TGTGCCAGCAGCTTGGCCGCGGGGGGCGAGTTTGACGAGCAGTACTTC	CASSLAAGGEFDEQYF
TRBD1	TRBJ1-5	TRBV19	TGTGCCAGTAATCAGGGGGGTGATCAGCCCCAGCATTTT	CASNQGGDQPQHF